Following are 25 T cell receptor beta chains from one sample sequenced in a study of blood T cells in healthy people across ages. A second PCR, run for about 7 to 11 cycles, used a sample-barcoded 5' primer plus a J-beta primer mix. TCRdb recomputed calls from the 5' RACE reads with MiXCR, one row per CDR3 protein. The sample yields some 930,000 distinct CDR3 sequences, under 35% seen once. These sequences were also reported in another study, on T cells of mothers and their children.

Sample: blood. The receptors were gathered from a woman in her thirties or forties in good health.

The chain carries TRBV4-1 and TRBJ1-1; TRBD1 aligns across 8 bases. Germline V gene data show CDR1 as MGHRA and CDR2 as YSYEKL. CDR3 size: 16 residues. V was clipped by 2 bases and J by 7 bases; unmatched bases: 12. In DNA, the CDR3 is TGCGCCAGCAGCCAACTATTCCCAGGACAGGGAATTGAAGCTTTCTTT. Translation: CASSQLFPGQGIEAFF.

The chain joins TRBV5-1 to TRBJ2-1; 14 bases agree with TRBD2. V lost 4 bases to trimming and J lost 9 bases; unmatched junction nucleotides: 6. From germline, CDR1 is SGHRS and CDR2 YFSETQ. The CDR3 totals 15 residues. DNA for the CDR3: TGCGCCAGCAGCCAGGGACTAGCGGGGGCCGGTGAGCAGTTCTTC. This sequence encodes CASSQGLAGAGEQFF. Full variable domain (outside the CDR3, taken from reference TRBV5-1 and TRBJ2-1): KAGVTQTPRYLIKTRGQQVTLSCSPISGHRSVSWYQQTPGQGLQFLFEYFSETQRNKGNFPGRFSGRQFSNSRSEMNVSTLELGDSALYLCASSQGLAGAGEQFFGPGTRLTVL.

The V gene is TRBV12-3 or TRBV12-4, the J gene TRBJ2-2; maybe TRBD1 (7 bases). With 5 bases removed from V and 4 bases from J, the gap between germline ends came to 14 bases. The length of the CDR3 is 15 residues. The CDR3 loop is CASSHRQGGTGELFF. The DNA of the CDR3 is TGTGCCAGCAGTCACAGACAGGGAGGCACCGGGGAGCTGTTTTTT.

This clonotype was picked up a small number of times. The chain is built from TRBV2 and TRBJ2-7; D is unclear. CDR3 length equals 11 residues. In germline, CDR1 is SNHLY, CDR2 FYNNEI. Trimming took 8 bases from V and 3 from J, leaving 8 bases between them. The CDR3 spells CASDDGYEQYF. CDR3 nucleotides: TGTGCCAGCGACGACGGCTACGAGCAGTACTTC.

The V call is TRBV20-1, the J call TRBJ2-1, with TRBD2 matching over 7 bases. Germline V gives CDR1 DFQATT, CDR2 SNEGSKA (reference sequence). With V trimmed by 6 bases and J by 6 bases, 8 bases remained unmatched. This CDR3 is built from 13 residues. DNA of the CDR3: TGCAGTGCAAGGACTAGGGTTGGCAATGAGCAGTTCTTC. It specifies CSARTRVGNEQFF.

The sample holds many counts of this clonotype. The rearrangement joins TRBV11-2 to TRBJ2-7; D is unclear. The CDR3 runs to 12 residues. CDR1 and CDR2 (germline): SGHAT, FQNNGV. V lost 7 bases to trimming and J lost 5 bases, with 12 bases between them. The CDR3 DNA reads as TGTGCCAGCAATCCCGATCGGAACGAGCAGTACTTC. Encoded protein: CASNPDRNEQYF.

This clonotype was found a few times. The V and J genes are TRBV28 and TRBJ1-2; perhaps TRBD1 as D (5 bases). Germline V gene data show CDR1 as MDHEN and CDR2 as SYDVKM. The CDR3 has 12 amino acids. V was cut by 7 bases and J by 12 bases, with 18 bases left in between. In DNA, the CDR3 is TGTGCCAGCATGGGACGGGGGGTGGAGGACACCTTC. It is translated as CASMGRGVEDTF.

This rearrangement joins TRBV12-3 or TRBV12-4 to TRBJ2-4; 15 positions match TRBD2. J was trimmed by 13 bases and V by 4 bases; bases with no gene match: 8. The CDR3 sequence is 15 residues long. The CDR3 bases are TGTGCCAGCAGTTGGGGACTAGCGGGGGGCAATGAGCAGTACTTC. Protein product: CASSWGLAGGNEQYF.

This clonotype appeared many times. V usage is TRBV12-3 or TRBV12-4 and J usage is TRBJ2-4; the D gene is possibly TRBD2 (6 bases). The CDR3 consists of 17 residues. V was shortened by 4 bases and J by 4 bases, with 20 bases between the two germline ends. This CDR3 is CASSSRTNPQAKNIQYF. CDR3 coding DNA: TGTGCCAGCAGTTCTCGGACTAACCCTCAAGCTAAAAACATTCAGTACTTC.

The chain uses TRBV5-1 and TRBJ1-2; tentative D call: TRBD1 (5 bases). V gave up 6 bases and J gave up 10 bases, with 16 bases separating them. Per the germline V gene, CDR1 is SGHRS and CDR2 is YFSETQ. CDR3 length: 12 amino acids. The CDR3 DNA is TGCGCCAGCACCGGGGACGGCCGAGACTACACCTTC. Encoded protein: CASTGDGRDYTF.

Ten or more counts support this clonotype. The V gene is TRBV5-1, the J gene TRBJ2-1; perhaps D is TRBD1 or TRBD2 (5 bases each). This CDR3 is 15 amino acids long. Trimming left V 0 bases short and J 1 base short, with 8 bases between. CDR1 SGHRS and CDR2 YFSETQ come from the germline V gene. The CDR3 region is CASSLEGTSYNEQFF. The CDR3 nucleotides read TGCGCCAGCAGCTTGGAGGGGACGTCCTACAATGAGCAGTTCTTC.

The table lists this clonotype with a few counts. The chain couples TRBV19 to TRBJ2-5, with TRBD2 as a possible D gene (5 bases). The J call may be in error: the DNA end matches TRBJ2-7 better. Germline assignment: CDR1 LNHDA and CDR2 SQIVND (reference sequence). This CDR3 spans 13 amino acids. CDR3 bases: TGTGCCAGTAGTATGGGGAGTTTCGACGAGCAGTACTTC. Its translation: CASSMGSFDEQYF.

The chain recombines TRBV5-1 with TRBJ2-1; 8 positions match TRBD2. Germline loops: CDR1 SGHRS, CDR2 YFSETQ. The length of the CDR3 is 14 residues. Losses at the gene ends were 4 bases for V and 8 bases for J; bases not matched to a gene: 8. This CDR3 reads CASSREGVPDEQFF. The CDR3 region has the DNA TGCGCCAGCAGCCGGGAGGGAGTCCCCGATGAGCAGTTCTTC.

This clonotype was picked up many times. This chain connects TRBV5-1 to TRBJ1-2, with 10 bases that match TRBD1. This CDR3 is 14 amino acids long. CDR1 is SGHRS, CDR2 YFSETQ, per germline. V lost 0 bases and J lost 13; bases outside the gene matches: 9. The CDR3 is CASSLAEDRGSATF. For the CDR3, the DNA is TGCGCCAGCAGCTTGGCGGAGGACAGGGGGTCAGCCACCTTC.

CDR3 DNA: TGTGCCACCAGTGCCCGGGCGGGACAGGGCCCCTACAATGAGCAGTTCTTC. It specifies CATSARAGQGPYNEQFF. The chain links TRBV24-1 to TRBJ2-1; TRBD1 matches at 9 bases. Germline assignment: CDR1 KGHDR and CDR2 SFDVKD. V was clipped by 5 bases and J by 2 bases; unmatched bases: 9. There are 17 residues in the CDR3.

This clonotype was counted once. CDR3 nucleotide sequence: TGTGCCAGCAGCCAGGACGAAACCGGGGAGCTGTTTTTT. Translated, it gives CASSQDETGELFF. This chain links TRBV4-2 with TRBJ2-2; no firm D call. The V gene lost 3 bases and the J gene lost 5 bases, with 7 bases spanning the gap. CDR1 is LGHNA, CDR2 YNFKEQ, per germline. The CDR3 runs to 13 residues.

A few counts support this clonotype. J is TRBJ2-2 and V is TRBV4-1; TRBD1 aligns across 10 bases. V shed 4 bases and J 0 bases; nucleotides not matched to a gene: 2. Germline assignment: CDR1 MGHRA and CDR2 YSYEKL. This CDR3 has 16 residues. CDR3 bases: TGCGCCAGCAGCCCCGGGACAGGGGCGAACACCGGGGAGCTGTTTTTT. It codes for CASSPGTGANTGELFF.

In the case of this clonotype: Just one base apart from a much larger clone, this may be a read error. The rearrangement joins TRBV11-1 to TRBJ2-5, with 8 bases that match TRBD1. The CDR3 is made up of 14 amino acids. Germline V CDR1 and CDR2: SGHAT, FQDESV (reference sequence). After removal of 7 bases from V and 5 bases from J, the junction contained 9 bases not matched to a gene. CDR3 amino acids: CASTIDDRGETQYF. Written as DNA, the CDR3 is TGTGCCAGCACCATAGACGACAGGGGTGAGACCCAGTACTTC.

This clonotype showed up many times. This chain connects TRBV5-1 to TRBJ2-7, with TRBD1 as a possible D gene (6 bases). V was pared by 5 bases and J by 3 bases, with 12 bases between. Looked up from germline, CDR1 is SGHRS and CDR2 is YFSETQ. CDR3 length: 13 residues. The CDR3 DNA follows: TGCGCCAGCAGATTGACGGACAGCTACGAGCAGTACTTC. Residues: CASRLTDSYEQYF.

The rearrangement joins TRBV9 to TRBJ1-3; the match to TRBD1 covers 7 bases. V lost 3 bases, J lost 2 bases, and 5 bases stayed unmatched. The CDR3 spans 15 residues. Germline loops: CDR1 SGDLS, CDR2 YYNGEE. The CDR3 region is CASSEQGDPGNTIYF. The DNA for the CDR3 is TGTGCCAGCAGCGAGCAGGGGGACCCTGGAAACACCATATATTTT. Combining the CDR3 with reference TRBV9 and TRBJ1-3 gives the whole variable domain DSGVTQTPKHLITATGQRVTLRCSPRSGDLSVYWYQQSLDQGLQFLIQYYNGEERAKGNILERFSAQQFPDLHSELNLSSLELGDSALYFCASSEQGDPGNTIYFGEGSWLTVV.

In this sample, this clonotype turned up a few times. V gene TRBV3-1 combines with J gene TRBJ2-7; 10 nucleotides line up with TRBD1. CDR3 length equals 15 residues. Trimming cost V 3 bases and J 6 bases; bases outside gene matches: 8. Looked up from germline, CDR1 is LGHDT and CDR2 is YNNKEL (reference sequence). This CDR3 reads CASSHPRTGGVEQYF. In DNA, the CDR3 is TGTGCCAGCAGCCACCCAAGGACAGGGGGTGTCGAGCAGTACTTC.

The CDR3 protein is CAISGGTGGSNQPQHF. The DNA of the CDR3 is TGTGCCATCAGTGGCGGAACAGGGGGAAGCAATCAGCCCCAGCATTTT. The chain links TRBV10-3 to TRBJ1-5, with 8 nucleotides matching TRBD1. The germline V gene has CDR1 ENHRY and CDR2 SYGVKD. With V trimmed by 4 bases and J by 1 base, 6 bases remained unmatched. This CDR3 is built from 16 residues.

This clonotype was recorded a few times. CDR3 sequence reads: CSAPDRGLAFF. The CDR3 DNA reads as TGCAGTGCTCCCGACAGGGGTTTAGCTTTCTTT. The J gene is TRBJ1-1, the V gene TRBV20-1; TRBD1 matches at 8 bases. The germline V gene has CDR1 DFQATT and CDR2 SNEGSKA (reference sequence). Trimming cost V 5 bases and J 10 bases; bases outside gene matches: 6. CDR3 length: 11 amino acids.

V is TRBV28 and J is TRBJ1-6; 8 bases map to TRBD1. Germline loops: CDR1 MDHEN, CDR2 SYDVKM. V shed 6 bases and J 7 bases; nucleotides not matched to a gene: 11. This CDR3 is built from 16 residues. The DNA of the CDR3 is TGTGCCAGCAGCCGGCGCTGGACAGGGAAAAATTCACCCCTCCACTTT. Translation gives CASSRRWTGKNSPLHF.

This clonotype has a handful of counts. The genes are TRBV7-9 and TRBJ1-1; no definite D call. This CDR3 has 16 residues. Germline assignment: CDR1 SEHNR and CDR2 FQNEAQ (reference sequence). V dropped 5 bases and J dropped 4 bases, with 20 bases sitting between them. The CDR3 nucleotides read TGTGCCAGCAGCCATCAAGGTTACGGGATGGTCACTGAAGCTTTCTTT. It translates to CASSHQGYGMVTEAFF.